Following are 8 T cell receptor beta chains from one sample sequenced in a study of CD8 T cells in cerebrospinal fluid in Alzheimer's disease. TCRdb reanalyzed the 10x single-cell sequencing reads and collapses them to one entry per CDR3 protein, without DNA. Its table lists under 1,500 distinct CDR3 sequences. Sequenced material: cerebrospinal fluid. These receptors were taken from a human donor with mild cognitive impairment.

This clonotype counts as medium-sized by frequency. This chain connects TRBV6-2 or TRBV6-3 to TRBJ2-7; the TCRdb call, TRBD1, lacks DNA for checking. Germline V CDR1 and CDR2: MNHEY, SVGEGT. The CDR3 totals 14 residues. Here the CDR3 reads CASRPGTGGALQYF.

Frequency places this clonotype as medium-sized. The gene calls are TRBV6-5 and TRBJ2-3; the D call of TRBD2 rests on TCRdb alone, since no DNA is present to check it. Germline CDR1 MNHEY, CDR2 SVGAGI. This CDR3 has 15 residues. CDR3 protein: CASAQRSGGWDTQYF.

In terms of frequency, this clonotype is large (0.1 to 1%). CDR3 loop: CASSLEQGGQARAGELFF. The chain employs TRBV11-3 and TRBJ2-2; no DNA is available, so the TRBD1 call from TCRdb remains unchecked. Germline lookup yields CDR1 SGHNT and CDR2 YENEEA. CDR3 size: 18 residues.

Judged by frequency, this clonotype is medium-sized. The chain carries TRBV7-9 and TRBJ1-2; TCRdb lists TRBD1, though no DNA is available to test this call. This CDR3 spans 11 amino acids. Germline V gene lookup returns CDR1 SEHNR and CDR2 FQNEAQ (reference sequence). The CDR3 spells CASSPPGSYTF.

The V gene is TRBV7-6, the J gene TRBJ1-3. CDR1 is SGHVS, CDR2 FNYEAQ, per germline. The CDR3 sequence is 12 residues long. CDR3 sequence: CASGWSGNTIYF.

This clonotype is large by frequency. V gene TRBV28 combines with J gene TRBJ2-5; as DNA is missing, the TRBD2 call by TCRdb cannot be tested. The CDR3 spans 14 residues. The germline CDR1 and CDR2 sequences are MDHEN and SYDVKM. The CDR3: CASSLQGASETQYF.

This clonotype is large by frequency. The chain uses TRBV2 and TRBJ1-5. Per the germline V gene, CDR1 is SNHLY and CDR2 is FYNNEI. CDR3 length equals 14 residues. The CDR3 sequence is CASDQYREGQPQHF.

This chain connects TRBV9 to TRBJ2-1; as DNA is missing, the TRBD2 call by TCRdb cannot be tested. Germline CDR1 and CDR2: SGDLS and YYNGEE. The CDR3 spans 16 residues. The CDR3 protein is CASSVTASGGINEQFF. The full variable domain, rest sourced from reference TRBV9 and TRBJ2-1, is DSGVTQTPKHLITATGQRVTLRCSPRSGDLSVYWYQQSLDQGLQFLIQYYNGEERAKGNILERFSAQQFPDLHSELNLSSLELGDSALYFCASSVTASGGINEQFFGPGTRLTVL.